The next 26 T cell receptor beta chains were all read from a single sample in a study of TIL therapy for anti-PD-1-resistant metastatic lung cancer. Time point meaning: pre-treatment sample, taken before nivolumab and TIL therapy. Pleural nodules or supraclavicular lymph nodes made up most of the excised metastases sampled. The immunoSEQ assay was v3. The table came from immunoSEQ multiplex PCR; TCRdb's copy has only in-frame clones and leaves some out. The sample lists 50,000 to 60,000 clones, about three quarters occurring once. The material was tumor tissue, obtained at baseline. The receptor set was obtained from a person aged 25 to 85 with non-small cell lung cancer.

The V gene is TRBV10-3, the J gene TRBJ2-7; possibly TRBD1 for D (5 bases). The CDR3 has 14 residues. The germline V gene has CDR1 ENHRY and CDR2 SYGVKD. The V end lost 6 bases, the J end lost 5 bases, and 17 bases lay between the germline ends. CDR3 in amino acids: CAISKRQKLDEQYF. CDR3 DNA: TGTGCCATCAGCAAACGACAGAAATTGGACGAGCAGTACTTC.

The chain couples TRBV19 to TRBJ2-1; D unresolved. This CDR3 is 11 amino acids long. Trimming shortened V by 6 bases and J by 6 bases, and 6 bases separated the two germline ends. The germline V gene has CDR1 LNHDA and CDR2 SQIVND (reference sequence). The CDR3 region is CASSTFNEQFF. CDR3 in DNA: TGTGCCAGTAGCACTTTCAATGAGCAGTTCTTC.

This chain links TRBV6-5 with TRBJ2-7; TRBD2 matches 13 bases. From germline, CDR1 is MNHEY and CDR2 SVGAGI. The trim removed 2 bases at V and 4 bases at J, leaving 2 bases unmatched. The CDR3 totals 15 residues. CDR3: CASSYMTSGGYEQYF. In nucleotides, the CDR3 is TGTGCCAGCAGTTACATGACTAGCGGGGGGTACGAGCAGTACTTC.

V is TRBV29-1 and J is TRBJ2-7; 13 bases map to TRBD2. Unmatched junction bases numbered 6, after V lost 3 bases and J lost 4 bases. Per the germline V gene, CDR1 is SQVTM and CDR2 is ANQGSEA. This CDR3 is built from 15 residues. CDR3 region: CSVEWTSGSRYEQYF. The CDR3 DNA reads as TGCAGCGTTGAGTGGACTAGCGGGAGTAGGTACGAGCAGTACTTC.

In regard to this clone: The sample holds other DNA sequences that translate to the same CDR3. Here the CDR3 reads CASSRYEQYF. CDR3 sequence (DNA): TGTGCCAGCAGTAGGTACGAGCAGTACTTC. This chain connects TRBV28 to TRBJ2-7; D remains ambiguous. Per the germline V gene, CDR1 is MDHEN and CDR2 is SYDVKM. CDR3 length equals 10 residues. V lost 5 bases, J lost 4 bases, and 3 bases lay in between.

The gene calls are TRBV5-1 and TRBJ2-3; D is ambiguous. V shed 1 base and J shed 6 bases, with 9 bases lying between them. CDR1 and CDR2 (germline): SGHRS, YFSETQ. The CDR3 sequence is 13 residues long. CDR3 amino acids: CASSLKTPDTQYF. The CDR3 coding sequence is TGCGCCAGCAGCTTGAAGACACCCGATACGCAGTATTTT.

This clone has a handful of counts. This rearrangement joins TRBV11-2 to TRBJ1-1; the D is unclear. This CDR3 is built from 13 residues. In germline, CDR1 is SGHAT, CDR2 FQNNGV. V gave up 1 base and J gave up 3 bases, with 6 bases separating them. The CDR3 DNA sequence: TGTGCCAGCAGCTTAGGTATGGACACTGAAGCTTTCTTT. Translating gives CASSLGMDTEAFF.

This chain joins TRBV7-8 and TRBJ2-3, with D possibly matching TRBD2 (6 bases). Germline-derived CDR1 and CDR2 are SGHVS and FQNEAQ. The CDR3 has 16 residues. V was pared by 0 bases and J by 4 bases, with 14 bases between. The CDR3: CASSLAGGIGPDTQYF. CDR3 bases: TGTGCCAGCAGCTTAGCGGGAGGCATAGGCCCAGATACGCAGTATTTT.

The CDR3 bases are TGTGCCAGCAGCCCCGGGGCAGGGGGGGCGTTTAGCTACACCTTC. Its translation is CASSPGAGGAFSYTF. This chain links TRBV7-3 with TRBJ1-2; the match to TRBD1 covers 7 bases. Trimming cost V 5 bases and J 9 bases; bases outside gene matches: 15. This CDR3 comprises 15 residues. CDR1 is SGHTA and CDR2 is FQGTGA in the germline V gene.

This chain links TRBV28 with TRBJ2-5; D gene ambiguous. This CDR3 has 14 amino acids. Germline assignment: CDR1 MDHEN and CDR2 SYDVKM. V was trimmed by 3 bases and J by 5 bases, leaving 13 bases between them. The CDR3 DNA is TGTGCCAGCAGTTTCCAGGTTTTGTTGGAGACCCAGTACTTC. This sequence encodes CASSFQVLLETQYF.

Regarding this clone: A junction end diverges from the germline sequence, so it may reflect a read error. Other DNA sequences in this specimen translate into the identical CDR3. This chain uses TRBV30 with TRBJ2-1, with 9 bases fitting TRBD1. Germline assignment: CDR1 GTSNPN and CDR2 SVGIG (reference sequence). The CDR3 contains 12 residues. The CDR3 region is CAADRGYNEQFF. CDR3 bases: TGCGCCGCGGACAGGGGCTACAATGAGCAGTTCTTC. Complete variable domain (other parts from reference TRBV30 and TRBJ2-1): SQTIHQWPATLVQPVGSPLSLECTVEGTSNPNLYWYRQAAGRGLQLLFYSVGIGQISSEVPQNLSASRPQDRQFILSSKKLLLSDSGFYLCAADRGYNEQFFGPGTRLTVL.

This clone was seen only a few times. This sequence joins TRBV6-5 and TRBJ1-5; 8 bases agree with TRBD1. This CDR3 has 15 residues. J gave up 0 bases and V 5 bases, and 3 bases lay outside the gene matches. Germline CDR1 reads MNHEY; CDR2 reads SVGAGI. The CDR3 protein is CASSRTGISNQPQHF. The CDR3 DNA is TGTGCCAGCAGTAGGACAGGGATTAGCAATCAGCCCCAGCATTTT.

The J gene is TRBJ2-7, the V gene TRBV5-1; D possibly uses TRBD1 or TRBD2 (5 bases each). The V gene's germline CDR1 is SGHRS and CDR2 YFSETQ. Trimming removed 4 bases at V and 0 bases at J, with 11 bases between. This CDR3 spans 14 amino acids. The DNA of the CDR3 is TGCGCCAGCAGCCCCGAGGGGCGCTCCTACGAGCAGTACTTC. This sequence encodes CASSPEGRSYEQYF.

This chain joins TRBV11-2 and TRBJ2-7; 8 nucleotides match TRBD2. The V and J ends lost 7 bases and 2 bases, in that order; junction bases with no gene match: 7. Germline CDR1 SGHAT, CDR2 FQNNGV. The CDR3 consists of 14 residues. Here the CDR3 reads CASNPGGPAYEQYF. The DNA for the CDR3 is TGTGCCAGCAACCCGGGGGGGCCCGCCTACGAGCAGTACTTC.

The chain recombines TRBV11-2 with TRBJ2-7; D perhaps matches TRBD1 (6 bases). With 1 base removed from V and 4 bases from J, the gap between germline ends came to 11 bases. In germline, CDR1 is SGHAT, CDR2 FQNNGV. The CDR3 runs 14 residues. The CDR3 here is CASSLAGQRYEQYF. The CDR3 nucleotides are TGTGCCAGCAGCTTAGCTGGACAGAGGTACGAGCAGTACTTC.

This chain uses TRBV11-2 with TRBJ1-1, with D possibly being TRBD1 (5 bases). Trimming cost V 1 base and J 4 bases, with 16 bases left between them. The germline V gene encodes CDR1 SGHAT and CDR2 FQNNGV. There are 16 residues in the CDR3. For the CDR3, the DNA is TGTGCCAGCAGCTTAGCGGGCGGGGGTAGGTTCACTGAAGCTTTCTTT. Translation gives CASSLAGGGRFTEAFF.

J is TRBJ1-6 and V is TRBV18; 7 nucleotides line up with TRBD1. After removal of 2 bases from V and 0 bases from J, the junction contained 4 bases not matched to a gene. CDR3 length equals 17 residues. Germline V gives CDR1 KGHSH, CDR2 LQKENI. In nucleotides, the CDR3 is TGTGCCAGCTCACCAACAGGGGAGGGCTCCTATAATTCACCCCTCCACTTT. Protein: CASSPTGEGSYNSPLHF.

This rearrangement joins TRBV6-4 to TRBJ2-3, with 8 nucleotides matching TRBD2. Per germline, CDR1 MRHNA and CDR2 SNTAGT. V lost 0 bases to trimming and J lost 0 bases; unmatched junction nucleotides: 8. There are 18 residues in the CDR3. As DNA, the CDR3 is TGTGCCAGCAGTGACTCGCCGGGGGGGCTCTCTAGCACAGATACGCAGTATTTT. Its translation: CASSDSPGGLSSTDTQYF.

The V call is TRBV30, the J call TRBJ2-4, with TRBD2 matching over 11 bases. This CDR3 has 16 residues. J was trimmed by 13 bases and V by 2 bases; bases with no gene match: 16. The germline V gene has CDR1 GTSNPN and CDR2 SVGIG (reference sequence). The CDR3 is CAWSPDRTGTSGRQYF. The CDR3 nucleotides read TGTGCCTGGAGTCCCGACCGAACAGGGACTAGCGGACGACAGTACTTC.

This clone was seen more than once but under ten times. The chain recombines TRBV19 with TRBJ1-6, with a possible D match to TRBD1 (5 bases). There are 13 residues in the CDR3. Germline V gives CDR1 LNHDA, CDR2 SQIVND (reference sequence). Trimming pared 8 bases from V and 9 bases from J, leaving 14 bases between. Here the CDR3 DNA reads TGTGCCAGTTTATCAAATGGGGGTTCACCCCTCCACTTT. This sequence encodes CASLSNGGSPLHF.

The CDR3 sequence is CASSNPGWPQHF. DNA for the CDR3: TGTGCCAGCAGCAACCCCGGTTGGCCCCAGCATTTT. The chain uses TRBV6-5 and TRBJ1-5; D uncertain. Trimming shortened V by 6 bases and J by 9 bases, and 12 bases separated the two germline ends. Looked up from germline, CDR1 is MNHEY and CDR2 is SVGAGI. This CDR3 is built from 12 residues.

This clone was seen more than once but under ten times. This sequence joins TRBV27 and TRBJ2-3, with D unclear. The V and J ends lost 3 bases and 0 bases respectively, with 4 bases between them. The germline V gene encodes CDR1 MNHEY and CDR2 SMNVEV (reference sequence). CDR3 length: 13 amino acids. The CDR3 DNA reads TGTGCCAGCAGTTTTCACAGCACAGATACGCAGTATTTT. It translates to CASSFHSTDTQYF.

V is TRBV29-1 and J is TRBJ2-1, with 8 bases lining up with TRBD2. The CDR3 length is 15 residues. Trimming cost V 5 bases and J 0 bases; bases outside gene matches: 6. The germline CDR1 and CDR2 sequences are SQVTM and ANQGSEA. CDR3 bases: TGCAGCGTTCGAAGCGGGAGTACCTCCTACAATGAGCAGTTCTTC. Amino acids: CSVRSGSTSYNEQFF.

This sequence joins TRBV15 and TRBJ2-5; weak D call: TRBD1 (6 bases). The V gene lost 1 base and the J gene lost 3 bases, with 9 bases spanning the gap. Germline V CDR1 and CDR2: LNHNV, YYDKDF (reference sequence). The CDR3 consists of 14 residues. The chain's CDR3 is CATSRGGQEETQYF. CDR3 coding DNA: TGTGCCACCAGCAGAGGGGGGCAGGAAGAGACCCAGTACTTC. Using reference TRBV15 and TRBJ2-5 for the parts outside the CDR3, the full variable domain is DAMVIQNPRYQVTQFGKPVTLSCSQTLNHNVMYWYQQKSSQAPKLLFHYYDKDFNNEADTPDNFQSRRPNTSFCFLDIRSPGLGDTAMYLCATSRGGQEETQYFGPGTRLLVL.

CDR3 coding DNA: TGCGCCAGCAGCCCGGACAGCTACAATGAGCAGTTCTTC. Translating gives CASSPDSYNEQFF. The rearrangement uses TRBV5-1 and TRBJ2-1; tentative D call: TRBD1 (6 bases). Trimming took 4 bases from V and 3 from J, leaving 8 bases between them. The CDR3 has 13 residues. Germline-derived CDR1 and CDR2 are SGHRS and YFSETQ.

The chain uses TRBV14 and TRBJ1-6, with D unresolved. Germline values: CDR1 SGHDN, CDR2 FVKESK. V was cut by 1 base and J by 6 bases, with 10 bases left in between. There are 15 residues in the CDR3. CDR3 amino acids: CASSQGVQRNSPLHF. The CDR3 DNA sequence: TGTGCCAGCAGCCAAGGAGTACAGCGTAATTCACCCCTCCACTTT.